This T cell receptor (beta chain) was profiled in a study of regulatory T cells in long-lasting Graves disease. Study information: Prior antithyroid drug treatment in newly diagnosed Graves' patients lasted under 3 months.

This CDR3 has 15 amino acids. Germline CDR1 and CDR2: SGHRS and YFSETQ. V was trimmed by 4 bases and J by 5 bases, leaving 16 bases between them. Through Arm-PCR of CDR3 regions and iRepertoire HTBI primers, TCR beta libraries were built. TCRdb used MiXCR to reprocess the multiplex PCR reads, holding one entry per CDR3 protein. This table has 500,000 or so distinct CDR3 sequences, 16% appearing once. This clonotype was seen at least ten times. Antigen: not known. Noted time point: newly diagnosed GD, antithyroid drugs for less than 3 months. Construction of the TCR library relied on RNA isolated from PBMCs. Regarding the study as a whole: Among samples with persistent disease, TRBV28, TRBJ1-2 and TRBJ2-5 were favored.

These records were also assigned to another study, of T cells in Graves' hyperthyroidism and ophthalmopathy. That study adds: HTBI primers were used for first-round RT-PCR of the TCR CDR3.

J is TRBJ2-1 and V is TRBV5-1; D might be TRBD2 (6 bases). This sequence originates from a man in his forties with Graves disease. The sequencing used peripheral blood mononuclear cells (PBMCs), collected at new diagnosis, from a patient treated with antithyroid drugs. The CDR3: CASSAGPKTHNEQFF. Here the CDR3 DNA reads TGCGCCAGCAGCGCGGGACCAAAGACACACAATGAGCAGTTCTTC.